Presented here are 20 T cell receptor beta chains from one specimen sequenced in a study of regulatory T cells in long-lasting Graves disease. Time point denoted: newly diagnosed GD, antithyroid drugs for less than 3 months. Extracted RNA from PBMCs served as the source of the TCR library. For TCR beta, libraries came from iRepertoire HTBI primers and Arm-PCR of CDR3 regions. TCRdb reprocessed the multiplex PCR reads via MiXCR and lists one record per CDR3 protein. The data hold hundreds of thousands of distinct CDR3 sequences, with more than 10% observed a single time. The sample also formed part of further work on T cells in Graves' hyperthyroidism and ophthalmopathy.

This specimen was peripheral blood mononuclear cells (PBMCs), taken at new diagnosis, from a patient treated with antithyroid drugs. The receptors were sampled from a woman between 25 and 40 years old with Graves disease.

This clonotype appeared a few times. This chain connects TRBV19 to TRBJ2-1; TRBD2 matches 12 bases. The CDR3 sequence is 17 residues long. V dropped 4 bases and J dropped 1; count of bases not matched to a gene: 5. Germline V CDR1 and CDR2: LNHDA, SQIVND (reference sequence). DNA for the CDR3: TGTGCCAGTAGTAGCTCGACTAGCGGGAGATCCTACAATGAGCAGTTCTTC. This encodes CASSSSTSGRSYNEQFF.

The chain couples TRBV27 to TRBJ2-1; 11 bases align to TRBD2. From germline, CDR1 is MNHEY and CDR2 SMNVEV (reference sequence). This CDR3 region has 21 residues. V shed 4 bases, J shed 4 bases, and the junction held 21 bases outside the gene matches. CDR3 bases: TGTGCCAGCAGTTCATACGGAAGAATAGCGGGAGGGCCCCGGGGGTACAATGAGCAGTTCTTC. Translated, it gives CASSSYGRIAGGPRGYNEQFF.

This clonotype was seen at least ten times. The V gene is TRBV28, the J gene TRBJ1-6, with D maybe TRBD1 (6 bases). The CDR3 contains 14 residues. V lost 7 bases and J lost 10, with 17 bases in between. Germline values: CDR1 MDHEN, CDR2 SYDVKM. The CDR3 DNA reads TGTGCCAGCAAGAATGGGGGGCTGGGATCACCCCTCCACTTT. Translating it yields CASKNGGLGSPLHF.

In its sample, this clonotype was seen a few times. The V gene is TRBV20-1, the J gene TRBJ2-7; D remains ambiguous. The CDR3 is 14 amino acids. Germline lookup yields CDR1 DFQATT and CDR2 SNEGSKA (reference sequence). V was shortened by 0 bases and J by 3 bases, with 12 bases between the two germline ends. The CDR3 sequence is CSARDSYSFYEQYF. In DNA, the CDR3 is TGCAGTGCTAGAGATTCCTATTCTTTCTACGAGCAGTACTTC.

This clonotype was recorded many times. V usage is TRBV18 and J usage is TRBJ2-1; D is ambiguous. Germline-derived CDR1 and CDR2 are KGHSH and LQKENI. The CDR3 runs 13 residues. Trimming shortened V by 6 bases and J by 8 bases, and 14 bases separated the two germline ends. The CDR3 is CASSKGREYEQFF. DNA of the CDR3: TGTGCCAGCTCCAAGGGAAGAGAATATGAGCAGTTCTTC.

V is TRBV3-1 and J is TRBJ2-7; the match to TRBD1 covers 7 bases. The CDR3 runs 15 residues. The V gene's germline CDR1 is LGHDT and CDR2 YNNKEL (reference sequence). Trimming at V came to 5 bases and at J to 4 bases, leaving 11 bases not matched to a gene. The CDR3 coding sequence is TGTGCCAGCAGCTCAGCCCCGGGACAGAAATACGAGCAGTACTTC. This encodes CASSSAPGQKYEQYF.

The V and J genes are TRBV24-1 and TRBJ2-1, with TRBD2 as a possible D gene (5 bases). This CDR3 is 16 amino acids long. Trimming cost V 4 bases and J 7 bases, with 19 bases left between them. Germline V CDR1 and CDR2: KGHDR, SFDVKD. CDR3 bases: TGTGCCACCAGTGAAATGACTAACGAGAAAAGGAATGAGCAGTTCTTC. This gives the protein CATSEMTNEKRNEQFF.

This sequence joins TRBV20-1 and TRBJ2-2; the match to TRBD2 covers 9 bases. The germline V gene has CDR1 DFQATT and CDR2 SNEGSKA (reference sequence). This CDR3 comprises 12 residues. The CDR3 reads CGAGGHTGELFF. The CDR3 bases are TGCGGGGCGGGAGGGCACACCGGGGAGCTGTTTTTT.

This clonotype has at least ten counts. This chain links TRBV11-2 with TRBJ2-7; a possible D gene is TRBD1 (5 bases). V lost 4 bases, J lost 3 bases, and 13 bases lay in between. The germline V gene has CDR1 SGHAT and CDR2 FQNNGV. The CDR3 runs 14 residues. In DNA form, the CDR3 reads TGTGCCAGCAGCTACCAGACAGCCCTCTACGAGCAGTACTTC. Its translation: CASSYQTALYEQYF.

This clonotype appeared many times. V gene TRBV12-3 or TRBV12-4 combines with J gene TRBJ1-3; no clear D. CDR3 size: 14 residues. V was clipped by 2 bases and J by 4 bases, with 9 bases between them. CDR3: CASSLRTDGNTIYF. The CDR3, as DNA: TGTGCCAGCAGTTTAAGAACTGACGGAAACACCATATATTTT.

Ten or more counts support this clonotype. This chain connects TRBV7-8 to TRBJ2-7, with TRBD2 matching over 7 bases. CDR1 is SGHVS, CDR2 FQNEAQ, per germline. CDR3 size: 14 residues. The ends lost 1 base at V and 5 bases at J; junction bases unmatched: 5. As DNA, the CDR3 is TGTGCCAGCAGCTTAGGGGGGGGGGGGGACGAGCAGTACTTC. It is translated as CASSLGGGGDEQYF.

This clonotype occurred a few times. This chain connects TRBV6-2 or TRBV6-3 to TRBJ2-3, with D possibly matching TRBD2 (5 bases). V lost 4 bases and J 4 bases, leaving 12 bases between the germline ends. CDR3 length: 14 residues. Germline V lookup: CDR1 MNHEY, CDR2 SVGEGT. The CDR3 DNA sequence: TGTGCCAGCAGTTCTAGCCTGGGCGCAGATACGCAGTATTTT. It yields the protein CASSSSLGADTQYF.

The chain carries TRBV4-1 and TRBJ1-1; D is undetermined. From germline, CDR1 is MGHRA and CDR2 YSYEKL. Trimming took 7 bases from V and 0 from J, leaving 12 bases between them. The CDR3 is made up of 14 amino acids. The CDR3 protein is CASTYPGMNTEAFF. The CDR3 coding sequence is TGCGCCAGCACTTACCCGGGGATGAACACTGAAGCTTTCTTT.

This clonotype was detected a few times. The chain is built from TRBV5-4 and TRBJ1-1; 7 nucleotides agree with TRBD1. The V gene end was trimmed by 0 bases and the J gene end by 1 base; junction bases not matched to a gene: 6. The CDR3 length is 16 residues. Germline V CDR1 and CDR2: SGHNT, YYREEE (reference sequence). The CDR3 loop is CASSLAEGTANTEAFF. DNA of the CDR3: TGTGCCAGCAGCTTGGCCGAGGGGACAGCGAACACTGAAGCTTTCTTT.

Ten or more counts support this clonotype. The rearrangement links TRBV20-1 to TRBJ2-5; D not certain. V dropped 3 bases and J dropped 1 base, with 6 bases sitting between them. CDR3 length: 12 amino acids. Germline V gene data show CDR1 as DFQATT and CDR2 as SNEGSKA (reference sequence). CDR3 region: CSASPTQETQYF. The CDR3 region has the DNA TGCAGTGCTAGTCCTACCCAAGAGACCCAGTACTTC.

This clonotype came up a few times. The chain recombines TRBV20-1 with TRBJ2-1; D is perhaps TRBD2 (5 bases). The CDR3 contains 17 residues. V gave up 3 bases and J gave up 0 bases, with 18 bases separating them. Germline assignment: CDR1 DFQATT and CDR2 SNEGSKA (reference sequence). The CDR3, as DNA: TGCAGTGCTAGGTCCTCGGGGAGCGTCCGCTCCTACAATGAGCAGTTCTTC. Protein: CSARSSGSVRSYNEQFF.

This clonotype appeared many times. The rearrangement uses TRBV19 and TRBJ1-1, with D perhaps matching TRBD1 (6 bases). CDR1 and CDR2 from the germline V gene are LNHDA and SQIVND (reference sequence). Trimming took 4 bases from V and 5 from J, leaving 17 bases between them. The CDR3 has 15 residues. Written as DNA, the CDR3 is TGTGCCAGTAGTACCGCCGGGACATTGTTAACTGAAGCTTTCTTT. Translation: CASSTAGTLLTEAFF.

This clonotype has at least ten counts. The rearrangement uses TRBV6-5 and TRBJ2-7; D might be TRBD1 or TRBD2, each matching 5 bases. The CDR3 has 16 amino acids. Germline V CDR1 and CDR2: MNHEY, SVGAGI. The V and J ends lost 0 bases and 3 bases respectively, with 15 bases between them. The CDR3 DNA sequence: TGTGCCAGCAGTTACTCGAACGTGGGACGCAGCTACGAGCAGTACTTC. Translating gives CASSYSNVGRSYEQYF.

In this sample, this clonotype turned up many times. The chain uses TRBV28 and TRBJ2-2; 8 bases match TRBD1. Losses at the gene ends were 8 bases for V and 4 bases for J; bases not matched to a gene: 6. The CDR3 has 14 amino acids. Germline lookup yields CDR1 MDHEN and CDR2 SYDVKM. The CDR3 DNA sequence: TGTGCCAGCCTCAGGGGGCGAGTCACCGGGGAGCTGTTTTTT. Translating it yields CASLRGRVTGELFF. The whole variable domain, remainder taken from reference TRBV28 and TRBJ2-2, is DVKVTQSSRYLVKRTGEKVFLECVQDMDHENMFWYRQDPGLGLRLIYFSYDVKMKEKGDIPEGYSVSREKKERFSLILESASTNQTSMYLCASLRGRVTGELFFGEGSRLTVL.

The chain has TRBV12-3 or TRBV12-4 and TRBJ2-1, with TRBD2 as a possible D gene (7 bases). This CDR3 spans 17 amino acids. V shed 5 bases and J shed 0 bases, with 17 bases lying between them. CDR3 coding DNA: TGTGCCAGCAGTGGTCTCGCGGGGGCCCTCTCCTACAATGAGCAGTTCTTC. Protein sequence: CASSGLAGALSYNEQFF.